Each of the 32 T cell receptor beta chains below was sequenced from the same sample in a study of blood T cell repertoires in COVID-19. Data came from immunoSEQ multiplex PCR; TCRdb stores just in-frame clones and leaves some out. Of roughly 570,000 clones listed, roughly 89% are singletons. Material for sequencing was peripheral blood. Receptors were obtained from a woman between 45 and 65 years old with COVID-19, enrolled during active disease.

The V gene is TRBV4-1, the J gene TRBJ2-7; 7 bases are a match to TRBD1. The germline gives CDR1 MGHRA, CDR2 YSYEKL. The CDR3 extends over 18 amino acids. The J segment lost 5 bases and the V segment lost 2 bases, leaving 18 bases of the junction unmatched. CDR3 nucleotide sequence: TGCGCCAGCAGCCAATTGGGAAGACAGGGTAAAAAACCCCACGAGCAGTACTTC. Encoded protein: CASSQLGRQGKKPHEQYF.

This clone was seen only once. The V and J genes are TRBV6-5 and TRBJ1-5; D ambiguous. The germline V and J ends were trimmed by 5 bases and 6 bases, with 14 bases remaining between them. The CDR3 has 14 amino acids. Germline lookup yields CDR1 MNHEY and CDR2 SVGAGI. The CDR3 bases are TGTGCCAGCAGTCGCGGGGTCCCACTTCAGCCCCAGCATTTT. Amino acids: CASSRGVPLQPQHF.

The chain is built from TRBV3-1 (or the pseudogene TRBV3-2) and TRBJ2-7, with TRBD2 matching 11 bases. This CDR3 contains 16 residues. V dropped 2 bases and J dropped 2; count of bases not matched to a gene: 5. Germline CDR1 reads LGHDT; CDR2 reads YNNKEL (reference sequence). CDR3 sequence reads: CASSQTVSGGAYEQYF. The CDR3 DNA is TGTGCCAGCAGCCAAACCGTTAGCGGGGGGGCCTACGAGCAGTACTTC.

This sequence joins TRBV30 and TRBJ2-3, with 10 bases fitting TRBD2. V was pared by 0 bases and J by 5 bases, with 11 bases of the junction left unmatched. In germline, CDR1 is GTSNPN, CDR2 SVGIG (reference sequence). The CDR3 contains 17 residues. The chain's CDR3 is CAWSVLSGGAVEDTQYF. Here the CDR3 DNA reads TGTGCCTGGAGTGTACTCAGCGGGGGGGCAGTTGAAGATACGCAGTATTTT. Full variable domain (outside the CDR3, taken from reference TRBV30 and TRBJ2-3): SQTIHQWPATLVQPVGSPLSLECTVEGTSNPNLYWYRQAAGRGLQLLFYSVGIGQISSEVPQNLSASRPQDRQFILSSKKLLLSDSGFYLCAWSVLSGGAVEDTQYFGPGTRLTVL.

This chain uses TRBV6-6 with TRBJ1-1; 7 bases agree with TRBD1. With 6 bases clipped from V and 5 bases from J, the junction kept 3 bases outside the gene matches. The CDR3 is 12 residues long. In germline, CDR1 is MNHNY, CDR2 SVGAGI (reference sequence). CDR3 coding DNA: TGTGCCAGCAGGCGACAGGGTACTGAAGCTTTCTTT. Protein: CASRRQGTEAFF.

The chain uses TRBV7-6 and TRBJ2-3; D possibly corresponds to TRBD1 (6 bases). With 4 bases removed from V and 1 base from J, the gap between germline ends came to 12 bases. The CDR3 is 15 residues long. Germline V gene data show CDR1 as SGHVS and CDR2 as FNYEAQ. CDR3 sequence (DNA): TGTGCCAGCAGCTCGGGACACCGAGGCACAGATACGCAGTATTTT. It yields the protein CASSSGHRGTDTQYF. The entire variable domain, with the rest obtained from reference TRBV7-6 and TRBJ2-3, is as follows: GAGVSQSPRYKVTKRGQDVALRCDPISGHVSLYWYRQALGQGPEFLTYFNYEAQQDKSGLPNDRFSAERPEGSISTLTIQRTEQRDSAMYRCASSSGHRGTDTQYFGPGTRLTVL.

The chain uses TRBV19 and TRBJ2-1; 9 nucleotides align to TRBD2. Germline V CDR1 and CDR2: LNHDA, SQIVND (reference sequence). The CDR3 contains 16 residues. J gave up 1 base and V 10 bases, and 11 bases lay outside the gene matches. For the CDR3, the DNA is TGTGCCACCACCGACCTAGCGGGACCTTCCTACAATGAGCAGTTCTTC. Protein product: CATTDLAGPSYNEQFF.

The CDR3 DNA follows: TGTGCCAGCAGGCGAACAGGGCCTGAGCAGTTCTTC. Its protein is CASRRTGPEQFF. The V and J genes are TRBV5-8 and TRBJ2-1; TRBD1 is a possible D gene (6 bases). The CDR3 is 12 amino acids. Germline CDR1 is SGHTS and CDR2 is YDEGEE. V lost 5 bases, J lost 9 bases, and 12 bases lay in between.

The CDR3: CASRQSGGAVVDTF. The CDR3 DNA reads as TGTGCCAGCAGGCAATCGGGGGGGGCCGTAGTCGACACCTTC. The rearrangement joins TRBV3-1 (or the pseudogene TRBV3-2) to TRBJ1-2; possibly TRBD1 for D (6 bases). The CDR3 spans 14 residues. Germline-derived CDR1 and CDR2 are LGHDT and YNNKEL (reference sequence). Deletions cut 6 bases from V and 12 bases from J, with 23 bases between.

The chain recombines TRBV7-3 with TRBJ2-5; TRBD2 aligns across 10 bases. The CDR3 has 16 residues. CDR1 and CDR2 from the germline V gene are SGHTA and FQGTGA. Trimming cost V 0 bases and J 1 base; bases outside gene matches: 2. This CDR3 is CASSLTGLAAQETQYF. The CDR3 DNA follows: TGTGCCAGCAGCTTAACCGGACTAGCGGCCCAAGAGACCCAGTACTTC.

The chain joins TRBV7-2 to TRBJ2-5; D not resolved. Germline loops: CDR1 SGHTA, CDR2 FQGNSA. The CDR3 sequence is 14 residues long. The V end was cut by 1 base, the J end by 12 bases, with 18 bases between. CDR3 in DNA: TGTGCCAGCAGCTTAGGGGCCTTAGTGGCCCACAAGTACTTC. This translates into CASSLGALVAHKYF.

This chain connects TRBV5-1 to TRBJ1-5, with 7 bases that match TRBD1. Germline values: CDR1 SGHRS, CDR2 YFSETQ. Trimming at V came to 3 bases and at J to 1 base, leaving 7 bases not matched to a gene. This CDR3 has 16 residues. The CDR3 DNA is TGCGCCAGCAGCTCCGGGACAGATCCGAGCAATCAGCCCCAGCATTTT. Translated, it gives CASSSGTDPSNQPQHF.

This chain joins TRBV10-1 and TRBJ2-7; perhaps TRBD1 as D (6 bases). Per germline, CDR1 WNHNN and CDR2 SYGVQD (reference sequence). The CDR3 consists of 15 residues. V dropped 5 bases and J dropped 3 bases, with 17 bases sitting between them. As DNA, the CDR3 is TGCGCCAGCAGTACTACCCAGACAGGAGTCTACGAGCAGTACTTC. Protein: CASSTTQTGVYEQYF.

The rearrangement links TRBV30 to TRBJ2-7; possibly TRBD2 for D (5 bases). This CDR3 is built from 13 residues. Trimming left V 5 bases short and J 3 bases short, with 14 bases between. CDR1 is GTSNPN, CDR2 SVGIG, per germline (reference sequence). CDR3 residues: CAWSARGYYEQYF. CDR3 in DNA: TGTGCCTGGTCCGCCCGCGGGTACTACGAGCAGTACTTC.

This clone was seen just once. The V call is TRBV6-1, the J call TRBJ1-1, with 7 bases matching TRBD1. This CDR3 spans 13 amino acids. The V gene's germline CDR1 is MNHNS and CDR2 SASEGT. The V and J ends lost 0 bases and 5 bases, in that order; junction bases with no gene match: 0. The CDR3 region has the DNA TGTGCCAGCAGTGAAGCGGACAGGACTGAAGCTTTCTTT. It translates to CASSEADRTEAFF.

J is TRBJ2-7 and V is TRBV2; tentatively, D is TRBD1 (5 bases). Germline V gene sequence: CDR1 SNHLY, CDR2 FYNNEI. Trimming left V 1 base short and J 6 bases short, with 13 bases between. The CDR3 is made up of 14 amino acids. CDR3 nucleotides: TGTGCCAGCAGTGAAGGGGCAGGGTATGGCGAGCAGTACTTC. Protein: CASSEGAGYGEQYF.

The rearrangement uses TRBV2 and TRBJ1-1; D is uncertain. V lost 5 bases and J 0 bases, leaving 13 bases between the germline ends. The CDR3 loop spans 15 amino acids. Germline-derived CDR1 and CDR2 are SNHLY and FYNNEI. The CDR3 spells CASSLIGQLNTEAFF. The CDR3, as DNA: TGTGCCAGCAGTCTCATTGGGCAGCTGAACACTGAAGCTTTCTTT.

This clone was seen just once. This chain uses TRBV14 with TRBJ1-2, with TRBD1 matching 8 bases. Losses at the gene ends were 3 bases for V and 1 base for J; bases not matched to a gene: 7. Germline V gene data show CDR1 as SGHDN and CDR2 as FVKESK. This CDR3 has 16 residues. This chain's CDR3 is CASSQARDRYNYGYTF. CDR3 nucleotides: TGTGCCAGCAGCCAGGCCCGGGACAGGTATAACTATGGCTACACCTTC. Full variable domain (outside the CDR3, taken from reference TRBV14 and TRBJ1-2): EAGVTQFPSHSVIEKGQTVTLRCDPISGHDNLYWYRRVMGKEIKFLLHFVKESKQDESGMPNNRFLAERTGGTYSTLKVQPAELEDSGVYFCASSQARDRYNYGYTFGSGTRLTVV.

The rearrangement uses TRBV5-1 and TRBJ1-2; TRBD1 is a possible D gene (6 bases). CDR1 and CDR2 (germline): SGHRS, YFSETQ. CDR3 length: 15 amino acids. V dropped 5 bases and J dropped 5 bases, with 19 bases sitting between them. CDR3 nucleotide sequence: TGCGCCAGCAGTCCTCGGGGGGCTCAGGGTTATGGCTACACCTTC. This translates into CASSPRGAQGYGYTF. Full variable domain (rest looked up from reference TRBV5-1 and TRBJ1-2): KAGVTQTPRYLIKTRGQQVTLSCSPISGHRSVSWYQQTPGQGLQFLFEYFSETQRNKGNFPGRFSGRQFSNSRSEMNVSTLELGDSALYLCASSPRGAQGYGYTFGSGTRLTVV.

J is TRBJ1-2 and V is TRBV5-1; TRBD1 agrees at 7 bases. The CDR3 length is 15 residues. CDR1 is SGHRS and CDR2 is YFSETQ in the germline V gene. J was trimmed by 4 bases and V by 2 bases; bases with no gene match: 8. The CDR3 reads CASSFDRAVVYGYTF. CDR3 coding DNA: TGCGCCAGCAGCTTCGACAGGGCCGTTGTCTATGGCTACACCTTC.

The chain uses TRBV6-5 and TRBJ1-4; no firm D call. The V end was cut by 6 bases, the J end by 10 bases, with 12 bases between. CDR1 and CDR2 from the germline V gene are MNHEY and SVGAGI. The length of the CDR3 is 12 residues. CDR3 sequence: CASRQPGGKLFF. Here the CDR3 DNA reads TGTGCCAGCAGACAACCGGGTGGAAAACTGTTTTTT.

The chain couples TRBV5-6 to TRBJ2-1; the match to TRBD1 covers 8 bases. J was trimmed by 7 bases and V by 0 bases; bases with no gene match: 3. CDR1 is SGHDT, CDR2 YYEEEE, per germline. This CDR3 has 14 amino acids. CDR3 sequence: CASSLGQGLNEQFF. The CDR3 DNA reads TGTGCCAGCAGCTTGGGACAGGGGTTGAATGAGCAGTTCTTC.

The CDR3 DNA reads as TGTGCCAGCAGTAACACAGGGGTAGGACTGTACGAGCAGTACTTC. Translation: CASSNTGVGLYEQYF. The V gene is TRBV28, the J gene TRBJ2-7; 7 positions agree with TRBD1. Germline V gene sequence: CDR1 MDHEN, CDR2 SYDVKM. This CDR3 has 15 amino acids. V shed 5 bases and J 4 bases; nucleotides not matched to a gene: 11. Complete variable domain (other parts from reference TRBV28 and TRBJ2-7): DVKVTQSSRYLVKRTGEKVFLECVQDMDHENMFWYRQDPGLGLRLIYFSYDVKMKEKGDIPEGYSVSREKKERFSLILESASTNQTSMYLCASSNTGVGLYEQYFGPGTRLTVT.

The chain recombines TRBV2 with TRBJ2-1; possibly TRBD2 for D (6 bases). The CDR3 contains 8 residues. From germline, CDR1 is SNHLY and CDR2 FYNNEI. V lost 11 bases, J lost 15 bases, and 11 bases lay in between. This CDR3 reads CALSEGFF. In DNA, the CDR3 is TGTGCCCTCTCGGAGGGGTTCTTC.

The chain is built from TRBV6-1 and TRBJ1-2, with D tentatively TRBD1 (6 bases). The CDR3 covers 13 residues. V was clipped by 2 bases and J by 8 bases, with 12 bases between them. Germline V gene lookup returns CDR1 MNHNS and CDR2 SASEGT. The CDR3 region has the DNA TGTGCCAGCAGTGAAATAGGGGGTTACGGCTACACCTTC. Encoded protein: CASSEIGGYGYTF.

This clone was recorded only once. CDR3 DNA: TGCGCCAGCAGAGTACTAGGACAGAATAATTCACCCCTCCACTTT. It codes for CASRVLGQNNSPLHF. The rearrangement links TRBV5-1 to TRBJ1-6; a possible D gene is TRBD1 (6 bases). The CDR3 is 15 amino acids. Germline CDR1 reads SGHRS; CDR2 reads YFSETQ. V lost 5 bases to trimming and J lost 5 bases, with 14 bases between them.

This chain joins TRBV29-1 and TRBJ2-1, with 8 bases lining up with TRBD2. The CDR3 is 14 amino acids. V lost 1 base to trimming and J lost 9 bases; unmatched junction nucleotides: 8. Germline assignment: CDR1 SQVTM and CDR2 ANQGSEA. The CDR3 nucleotides are TGCAGCGTTGAAGCCGGGACTAGTGTCGGTGAGCAGTTCTTC. Protein: CSVEAGTSVGEQFF.

This chain uses TRBV7-8 with TRBJ2-7, with a weak D call TRBD1 (7 bases). The CDR3 runs 15 residues. Trimming removed 4 bases from V and 4 bases from J, with 17 bases in between. From germline, CDR1 is SGHVS and CDR2 FQNEAQ. This CDR3 reads CASSSQQGTPYEQYF. DNA for the CDR3: TGTGCCAGCAGCTCCCAACAGGGGACTCCTTACGAGCAGTACTTC.

V and J are TRBV11-2 and TRBJ1-2, with D unclear. Germline CDR1 is SGHAT and CDR2 is FQNNGV. CDR3 length equals 14 residues. The V end was cut by 5 bases, the J end by 2 bases, with 12 bases between. The CDR3 protein is CASSPSHLNYGYTF. The CDR3 DNA reads TGTGCCAGCAGCCCGAGTCACCTAAACTATGGCTACACCTTC. Using reference TRBV11-2 and TRBJ1-2 for the parts outside the CDR3, the full variable domain is EAGVAQSPRYKIIEKRQSVAFWCNPISGHATLYWYQQILGQGPKLLIQFQNNGVVDDSQLPKDRFSAERLKGVDSTLKIQPAKLEDSAVYLCASSPSHLNYGYTFGSGTRLTVV.

The chain carries TRBV2 and TRBJ2-7; D gene unclear. V gave up 8 bases and J gave up 1 base, with 12 bases separating them. The CDR3 extends over 13 amino acids. Germline assignment: CDR1 SNHLY and CDR2 FYNNEI. The CDR3 region has the DNA TGTGCCAGCCGTTATCTCCGGTCCTACGAGCAGTACTTC. As protein: CASRYLRSYEQYF. Combining the CDR3 with reference TRBV2 and TRBJ2-7 gives the whole variable domain EPEVTQTPSHQVTQMGQEVILRCVPISNHLYFYWYRQILGQKVEFLVSFYNNEISEKSEIFDDQFSVERPDGSNFTLKIRSTKLEDSAMYFCASRYLRSYEQYFGPGTRLTVT.

CDR3 in amino acids: CASSPGQASTDTQYF. The DNA for the CDR3 is TGCGCCAGCAGCCCCGGACAGGCCAGCACAGATACGCAGTATTTT. The chain couples TRBV5-1 to TRBJ2-3, with 7 bases aligning to TRBD1. V shed 4 bases and J 0 bases; nucleotides not matched to a gene: 5. The CDR3 totals 15 residues. Germline CDR1 reads SGHRS; CDR2 reads YFSETQ.

The rearrangement joins TRBV30 to TRBJ2-3, with D possibly matching TRBD1 (5 bases). The CDR3 loop spans 13 amino acids. From germline, CDR1 is GTSNPN and CDR2 SVGIG (reference sequence). The V end lost 0 bases, the J end lost 5 bases, and 9 bases lay between the germline ends. Here the CDR3 reads CAWSVQVGDTQYF. Written as DNA, the CDR3 is TGTGCCTGGAGTGTACAGGTGGGAGATACGCAGTATTTT.